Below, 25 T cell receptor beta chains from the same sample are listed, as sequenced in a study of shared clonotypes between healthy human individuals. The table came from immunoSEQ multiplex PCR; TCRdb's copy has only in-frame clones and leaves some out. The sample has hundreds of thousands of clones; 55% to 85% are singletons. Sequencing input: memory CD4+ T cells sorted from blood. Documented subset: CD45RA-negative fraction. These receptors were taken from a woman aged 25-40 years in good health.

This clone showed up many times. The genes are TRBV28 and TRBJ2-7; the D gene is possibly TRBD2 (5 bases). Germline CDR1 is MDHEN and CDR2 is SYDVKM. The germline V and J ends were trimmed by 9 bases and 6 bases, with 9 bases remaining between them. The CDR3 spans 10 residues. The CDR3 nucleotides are TGTGCCAGTTCGGAGGTCGAGCAGTACTTC. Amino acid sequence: CASSEVEQYF. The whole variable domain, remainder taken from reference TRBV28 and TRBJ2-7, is DVKVTQSSRYLVKRTGEKVFLECVQDMDHENMFWYRQDPGLGLRLIYFSYDVKMKEKGDIPEGYSVSREKKERFSLILESASTNQTSMYLCASSEVEQYFGPGTRLTVT.

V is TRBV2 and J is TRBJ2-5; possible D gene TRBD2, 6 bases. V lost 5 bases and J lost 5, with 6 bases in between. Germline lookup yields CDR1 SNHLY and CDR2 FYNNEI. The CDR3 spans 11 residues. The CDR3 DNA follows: TGTGCCAGCAGTCGGGGGGAGACCCAGTACTTC. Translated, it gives CASSRGETQYF.

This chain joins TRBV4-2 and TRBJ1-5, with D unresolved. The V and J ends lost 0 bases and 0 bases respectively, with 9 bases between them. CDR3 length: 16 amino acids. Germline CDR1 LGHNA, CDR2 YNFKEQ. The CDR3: CASSQDHSYSNQPQHF. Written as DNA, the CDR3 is TGTGCCAGCAGCCAAGATCACAGCTATAGCAATCAGCCCCAGCATTTT.

The chain's CDR3 is CASSLSGQGANYGYTF. In nucleotides, the CDR3 is TGTGCCAGCAGTTTATCGGGACAGGGAGCTAACTATGGCTACACCTTC. V and J are TRBV27 and TRBJ1-2; 9 bases align to TRBD1. V dropped 0 bases and J dropped 0; count of bases not matched to a gene: 2. The CDR3 is 16 residues long. Germline V CDR1 and CDR2: MNHEY, SMNVEV (reference sequence).

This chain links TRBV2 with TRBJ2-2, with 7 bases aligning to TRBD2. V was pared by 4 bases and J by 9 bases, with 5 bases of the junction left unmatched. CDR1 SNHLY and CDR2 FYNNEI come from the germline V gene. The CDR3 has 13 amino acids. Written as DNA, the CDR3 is TGTGCCAGCAGTGTAGGACTAGGGAGGGAGCTGTTTTTT. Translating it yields CASSVGLGRELFF. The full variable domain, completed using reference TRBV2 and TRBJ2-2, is EPEVTQTPSHQVTQMGQEVILRCVPISNHLYFYWYRQILGQKVEFLVSFYNNEISEKSEIFDDQFSVERPDGSNFTLKIRSTKLEDSAMYFCASSVGLGRELFFGEGSRLTVL.

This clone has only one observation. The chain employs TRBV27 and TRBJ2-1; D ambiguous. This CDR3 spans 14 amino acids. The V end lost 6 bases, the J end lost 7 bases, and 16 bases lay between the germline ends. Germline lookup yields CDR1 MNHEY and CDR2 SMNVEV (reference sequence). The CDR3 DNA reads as TGTGCCAGCAGCCGGTTAGATAGAAGGAATGAGCAGTTCTTC. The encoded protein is CASSRLDRRNEQFF.

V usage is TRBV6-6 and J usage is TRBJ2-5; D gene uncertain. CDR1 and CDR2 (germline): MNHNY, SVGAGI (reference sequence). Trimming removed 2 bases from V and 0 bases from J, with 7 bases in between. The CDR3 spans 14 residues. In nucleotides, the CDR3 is TGTGCCAGCAGTTACCAGCAGAACCAAGAGACCCAGTACTTC. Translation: CASSYQQNQETQYF.

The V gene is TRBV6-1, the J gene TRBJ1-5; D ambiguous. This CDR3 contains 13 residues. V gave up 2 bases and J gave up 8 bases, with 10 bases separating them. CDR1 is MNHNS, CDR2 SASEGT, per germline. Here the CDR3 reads CASSESNSEPQHF. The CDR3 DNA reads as TGTGCCAGCAGTGAAAGTAATAGTGAGCCCCAGCATTTT.

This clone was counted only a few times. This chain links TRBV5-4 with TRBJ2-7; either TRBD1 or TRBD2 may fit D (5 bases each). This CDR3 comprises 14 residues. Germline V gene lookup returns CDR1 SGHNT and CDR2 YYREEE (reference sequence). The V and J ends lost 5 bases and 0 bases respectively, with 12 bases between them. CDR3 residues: CASRGEAHSYEQYF. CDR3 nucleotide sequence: TGTGCCAGCAGGGGGGAAGCGCACTCCTACGAGCAGTACTTC.

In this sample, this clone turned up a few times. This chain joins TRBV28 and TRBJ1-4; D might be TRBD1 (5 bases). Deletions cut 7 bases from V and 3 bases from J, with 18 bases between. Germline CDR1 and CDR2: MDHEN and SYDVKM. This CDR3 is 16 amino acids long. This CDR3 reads CASMSGARSANEKLFF. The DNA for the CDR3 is TGTGCCAGCATGTCCGGGGCCCGTTCTGCTAATGAAAAACTGTTTTTT.

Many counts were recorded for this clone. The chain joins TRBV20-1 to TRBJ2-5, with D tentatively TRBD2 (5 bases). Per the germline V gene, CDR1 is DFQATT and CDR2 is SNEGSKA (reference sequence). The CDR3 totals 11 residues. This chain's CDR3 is CSLPEVETQYF. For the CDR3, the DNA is TGCAGCCTCCCGGAGGTCGAGACCCAGTACTTC.

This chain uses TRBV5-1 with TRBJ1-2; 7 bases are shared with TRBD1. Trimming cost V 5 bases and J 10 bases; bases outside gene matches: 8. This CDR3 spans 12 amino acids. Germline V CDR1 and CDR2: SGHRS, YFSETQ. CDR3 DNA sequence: TGCGCCAGCAGGGGGACAGAGCAGTACTACACCTTC. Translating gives CASRGTEQYYTF.

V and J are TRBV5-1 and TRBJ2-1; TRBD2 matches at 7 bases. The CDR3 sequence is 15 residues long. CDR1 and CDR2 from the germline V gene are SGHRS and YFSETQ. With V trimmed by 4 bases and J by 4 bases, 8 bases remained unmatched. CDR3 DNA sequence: TGCGCCAGCAGCGCCTCTAGCGGAGTATACAATGAGCAGTTCTTC. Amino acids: CASSASSGVYNEQFF.

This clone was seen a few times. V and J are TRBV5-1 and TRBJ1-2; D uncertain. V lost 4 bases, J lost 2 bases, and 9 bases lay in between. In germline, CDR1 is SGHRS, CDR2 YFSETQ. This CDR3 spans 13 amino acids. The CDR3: CASSPAPNYGYTF. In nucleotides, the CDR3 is TGCGCCAGCAGCCCCGCCCCAAACTATGGCTACACCTTC.

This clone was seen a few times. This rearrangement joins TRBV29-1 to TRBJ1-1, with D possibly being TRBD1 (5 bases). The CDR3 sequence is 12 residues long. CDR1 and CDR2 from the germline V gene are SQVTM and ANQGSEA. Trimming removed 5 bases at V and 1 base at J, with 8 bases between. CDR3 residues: CSVHTGNTEAFF. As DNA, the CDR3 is TGCAGCGTTCATACAGGGAACACTGAAGCTTTCTTT.

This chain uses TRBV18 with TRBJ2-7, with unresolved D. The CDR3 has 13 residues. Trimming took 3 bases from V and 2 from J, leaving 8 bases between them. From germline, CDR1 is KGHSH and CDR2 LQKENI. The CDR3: CASSPGSAYEQYF. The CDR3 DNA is TGTGCCAGCTCACCGGGGTCGGCCTACGAGCAGTACTTC.

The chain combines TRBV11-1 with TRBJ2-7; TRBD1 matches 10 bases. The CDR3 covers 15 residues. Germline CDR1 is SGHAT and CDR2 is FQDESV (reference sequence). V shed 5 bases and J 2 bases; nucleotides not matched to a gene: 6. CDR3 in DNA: TGTGCCAGCAGCCCCACCGGGACAGGGGCCTACGAGCAGTACTTC. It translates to CASSPTGTGAYEQYF.

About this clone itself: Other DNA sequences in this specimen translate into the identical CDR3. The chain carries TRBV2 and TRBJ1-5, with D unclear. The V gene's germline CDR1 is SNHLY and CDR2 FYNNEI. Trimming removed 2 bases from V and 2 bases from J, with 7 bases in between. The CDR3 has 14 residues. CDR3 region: CASSERAGNQPQHF. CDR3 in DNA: TGTGCCAGCAGTGAACGGGCAGGCAATCAGCCCCAGCATTTT.

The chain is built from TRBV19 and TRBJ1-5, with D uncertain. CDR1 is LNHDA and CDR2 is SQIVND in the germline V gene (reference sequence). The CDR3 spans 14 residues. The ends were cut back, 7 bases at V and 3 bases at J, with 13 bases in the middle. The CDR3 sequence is CASTRGSLNQPQHF. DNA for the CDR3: TGTGCCAGTACACGAGGCAGCCTCAATCAGCCCCAGCATTTT.

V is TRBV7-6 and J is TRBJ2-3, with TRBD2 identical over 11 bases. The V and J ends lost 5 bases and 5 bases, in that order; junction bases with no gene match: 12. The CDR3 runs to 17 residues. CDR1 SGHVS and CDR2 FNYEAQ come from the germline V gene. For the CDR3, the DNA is TGTGCCAGCAGCCGAACGCACGGTGGACTAGCGGGAGATACGCAGTATTTT. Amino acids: CASSRTHGGLAGDTQYF.

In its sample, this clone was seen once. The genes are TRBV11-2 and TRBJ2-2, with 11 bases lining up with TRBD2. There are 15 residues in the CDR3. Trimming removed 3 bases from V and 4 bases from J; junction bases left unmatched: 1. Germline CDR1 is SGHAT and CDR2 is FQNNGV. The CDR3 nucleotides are TGTGCCAGCAGCTTTACTAGCGGGGGCACCGGGGAGCTGTTTTTT. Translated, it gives CASSFTSGGTGELFF. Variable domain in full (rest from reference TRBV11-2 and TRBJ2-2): EAGVAQSPRYKIIEKRQSVAFWCNPISGHATLYWYQQILGQGPKLLIQFQNNGVVDDSQLPKDRFSAERLKGVDSTLKIQPAKLEDSAVYLCASSFTSGGTGELFFGEGSRLTVL.

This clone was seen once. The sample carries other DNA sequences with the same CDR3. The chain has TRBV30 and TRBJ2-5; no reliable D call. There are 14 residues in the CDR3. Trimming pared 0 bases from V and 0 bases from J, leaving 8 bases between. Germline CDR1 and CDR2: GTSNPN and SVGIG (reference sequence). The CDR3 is CAWSVRANQETQYF. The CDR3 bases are TGTGCCTGGAGTGTTCGGGCGAACCAAGAGACCCAGTACTTC.

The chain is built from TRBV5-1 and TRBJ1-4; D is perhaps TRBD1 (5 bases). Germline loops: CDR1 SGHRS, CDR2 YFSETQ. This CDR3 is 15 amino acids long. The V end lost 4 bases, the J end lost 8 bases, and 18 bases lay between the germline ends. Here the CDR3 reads CASSLGTSRGEKLFF. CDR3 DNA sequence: TGCGCCAGCAGCCTCGGGACCTCCCGGGGGGAAAAACTGTTTTTT.

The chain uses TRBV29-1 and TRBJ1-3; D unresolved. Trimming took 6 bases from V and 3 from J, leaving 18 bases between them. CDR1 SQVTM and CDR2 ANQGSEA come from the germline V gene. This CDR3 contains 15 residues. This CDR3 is CSVEPPHGVGNTIYF. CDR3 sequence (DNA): TGCAGCGTCGAACCTCCCCACGGGGTTGGAAACACCATATATTTT.

CDR3: CASSRGKSNQPQHF. Here the CDR3 DNA reads TGTGCCAGCAGCCGGGGGAAGAGCAATCAGCCCCAGCATTTT. The chain has TRBV7-3 and TRBJ1-5; the D gene is possibly TRBD1 (5 bases). CDR1 and CDR2 (germline): SGHTA, FQGTGA. The CDR3 is 14 residues long. The V end lost 5 bases, the J end lost 1 base, and 9 bases lay between the germline ends.